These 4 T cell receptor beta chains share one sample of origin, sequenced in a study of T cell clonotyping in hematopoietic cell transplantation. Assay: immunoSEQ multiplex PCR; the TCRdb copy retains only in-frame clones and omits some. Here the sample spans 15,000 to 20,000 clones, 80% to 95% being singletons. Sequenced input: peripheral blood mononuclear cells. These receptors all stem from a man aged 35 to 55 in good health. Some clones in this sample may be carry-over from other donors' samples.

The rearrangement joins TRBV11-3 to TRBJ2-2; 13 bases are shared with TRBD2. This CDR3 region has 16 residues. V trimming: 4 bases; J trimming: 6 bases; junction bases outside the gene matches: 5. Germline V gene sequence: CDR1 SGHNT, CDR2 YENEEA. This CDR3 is CASSSGGTSGAGELFF. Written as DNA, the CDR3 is TGTGCCAGCAGCTCGGGTGGGACTAGCGGGGCCGGGGAGCTGTTTTTT. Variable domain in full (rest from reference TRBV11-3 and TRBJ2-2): EAGVVQSPRYKIIEKKQPVAFWCNPISGHNTLYWYLQNLGQGPELLIRYENEEAVDDSQLPKDRFSAERLKGVDSTLKIQPAELGDSAVYLCASSSGGTSGAGELFFGEGSRLTVL.

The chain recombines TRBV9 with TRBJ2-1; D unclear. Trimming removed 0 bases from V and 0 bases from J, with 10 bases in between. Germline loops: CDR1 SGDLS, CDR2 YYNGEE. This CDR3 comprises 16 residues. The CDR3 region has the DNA TGTGCCAGCAGCGTAGAGACTTGGAGCTCCTACAATGAGCAGTTCTTC. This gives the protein CASSVETWSSYNEQFF.

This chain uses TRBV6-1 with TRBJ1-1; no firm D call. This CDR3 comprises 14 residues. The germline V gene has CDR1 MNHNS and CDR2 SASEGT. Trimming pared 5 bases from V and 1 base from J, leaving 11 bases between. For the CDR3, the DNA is TGTGCCAGCAGTCCCAGTTGGGGGAACACTGAAGCTTTCTTT. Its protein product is CASSPSWGNTEAFF.

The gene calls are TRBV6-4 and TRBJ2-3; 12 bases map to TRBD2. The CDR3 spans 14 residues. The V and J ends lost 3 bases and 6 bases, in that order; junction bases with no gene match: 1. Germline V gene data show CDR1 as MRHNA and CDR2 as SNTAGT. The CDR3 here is CASSDLAGGDTQYF. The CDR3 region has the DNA TGTGCCAGCAGTGATCTAGCGGGAGGGGATACGCAGTATTTT.